This TCR beta chain was recovered during a study of CD8 T cells in Susac syndrome. Study-level results: The relatively small number of individuals in the TCR sequencing and HLA analysis was acknowledged by the study.

On this clonotype itself: Its antigen is not known.

The CDR3 is made up of 17 amino acids. Germline V CDR1 and CDR2: SGHDT, YYEEEE. Deletions cut 1 base from V and 1 base from J, with 17 bases between. TEMRA cells were FACS-enriched, unlike CD8+ and CD4+ T cells, which were negatively isolated. cDNA came from approximately 0.5 to 1 ug RNA primed by random hexamers. Across 54 Vbeta and 13 Jbeta, immunoSEQ multiplex PCR amplified TCR beta CDR3. In TCRdb, the immunoSEQ multiplex PCR reads were re-called with MiXCR into one record per CDR3 protein. Here the sample spans roughly 400,000 distinct CDR3 sequences, 85% being singletons. Sequencing was done on a sample of CD8+ T cells from PBMCs. The sequence was obtained from a human donor with multiple sclerosis. The V gene is TRBV5-6, the J gene TRBJ2-5, with D tentatively TRBD2 (5 bases). The CDR3 DNA reads as TGTGCCAGCAGCTTGTGGTGGACGGACGAGGGCCAAGAGACCCAGTACTTC. It translates to CASSLWWTDEGQETQYF.